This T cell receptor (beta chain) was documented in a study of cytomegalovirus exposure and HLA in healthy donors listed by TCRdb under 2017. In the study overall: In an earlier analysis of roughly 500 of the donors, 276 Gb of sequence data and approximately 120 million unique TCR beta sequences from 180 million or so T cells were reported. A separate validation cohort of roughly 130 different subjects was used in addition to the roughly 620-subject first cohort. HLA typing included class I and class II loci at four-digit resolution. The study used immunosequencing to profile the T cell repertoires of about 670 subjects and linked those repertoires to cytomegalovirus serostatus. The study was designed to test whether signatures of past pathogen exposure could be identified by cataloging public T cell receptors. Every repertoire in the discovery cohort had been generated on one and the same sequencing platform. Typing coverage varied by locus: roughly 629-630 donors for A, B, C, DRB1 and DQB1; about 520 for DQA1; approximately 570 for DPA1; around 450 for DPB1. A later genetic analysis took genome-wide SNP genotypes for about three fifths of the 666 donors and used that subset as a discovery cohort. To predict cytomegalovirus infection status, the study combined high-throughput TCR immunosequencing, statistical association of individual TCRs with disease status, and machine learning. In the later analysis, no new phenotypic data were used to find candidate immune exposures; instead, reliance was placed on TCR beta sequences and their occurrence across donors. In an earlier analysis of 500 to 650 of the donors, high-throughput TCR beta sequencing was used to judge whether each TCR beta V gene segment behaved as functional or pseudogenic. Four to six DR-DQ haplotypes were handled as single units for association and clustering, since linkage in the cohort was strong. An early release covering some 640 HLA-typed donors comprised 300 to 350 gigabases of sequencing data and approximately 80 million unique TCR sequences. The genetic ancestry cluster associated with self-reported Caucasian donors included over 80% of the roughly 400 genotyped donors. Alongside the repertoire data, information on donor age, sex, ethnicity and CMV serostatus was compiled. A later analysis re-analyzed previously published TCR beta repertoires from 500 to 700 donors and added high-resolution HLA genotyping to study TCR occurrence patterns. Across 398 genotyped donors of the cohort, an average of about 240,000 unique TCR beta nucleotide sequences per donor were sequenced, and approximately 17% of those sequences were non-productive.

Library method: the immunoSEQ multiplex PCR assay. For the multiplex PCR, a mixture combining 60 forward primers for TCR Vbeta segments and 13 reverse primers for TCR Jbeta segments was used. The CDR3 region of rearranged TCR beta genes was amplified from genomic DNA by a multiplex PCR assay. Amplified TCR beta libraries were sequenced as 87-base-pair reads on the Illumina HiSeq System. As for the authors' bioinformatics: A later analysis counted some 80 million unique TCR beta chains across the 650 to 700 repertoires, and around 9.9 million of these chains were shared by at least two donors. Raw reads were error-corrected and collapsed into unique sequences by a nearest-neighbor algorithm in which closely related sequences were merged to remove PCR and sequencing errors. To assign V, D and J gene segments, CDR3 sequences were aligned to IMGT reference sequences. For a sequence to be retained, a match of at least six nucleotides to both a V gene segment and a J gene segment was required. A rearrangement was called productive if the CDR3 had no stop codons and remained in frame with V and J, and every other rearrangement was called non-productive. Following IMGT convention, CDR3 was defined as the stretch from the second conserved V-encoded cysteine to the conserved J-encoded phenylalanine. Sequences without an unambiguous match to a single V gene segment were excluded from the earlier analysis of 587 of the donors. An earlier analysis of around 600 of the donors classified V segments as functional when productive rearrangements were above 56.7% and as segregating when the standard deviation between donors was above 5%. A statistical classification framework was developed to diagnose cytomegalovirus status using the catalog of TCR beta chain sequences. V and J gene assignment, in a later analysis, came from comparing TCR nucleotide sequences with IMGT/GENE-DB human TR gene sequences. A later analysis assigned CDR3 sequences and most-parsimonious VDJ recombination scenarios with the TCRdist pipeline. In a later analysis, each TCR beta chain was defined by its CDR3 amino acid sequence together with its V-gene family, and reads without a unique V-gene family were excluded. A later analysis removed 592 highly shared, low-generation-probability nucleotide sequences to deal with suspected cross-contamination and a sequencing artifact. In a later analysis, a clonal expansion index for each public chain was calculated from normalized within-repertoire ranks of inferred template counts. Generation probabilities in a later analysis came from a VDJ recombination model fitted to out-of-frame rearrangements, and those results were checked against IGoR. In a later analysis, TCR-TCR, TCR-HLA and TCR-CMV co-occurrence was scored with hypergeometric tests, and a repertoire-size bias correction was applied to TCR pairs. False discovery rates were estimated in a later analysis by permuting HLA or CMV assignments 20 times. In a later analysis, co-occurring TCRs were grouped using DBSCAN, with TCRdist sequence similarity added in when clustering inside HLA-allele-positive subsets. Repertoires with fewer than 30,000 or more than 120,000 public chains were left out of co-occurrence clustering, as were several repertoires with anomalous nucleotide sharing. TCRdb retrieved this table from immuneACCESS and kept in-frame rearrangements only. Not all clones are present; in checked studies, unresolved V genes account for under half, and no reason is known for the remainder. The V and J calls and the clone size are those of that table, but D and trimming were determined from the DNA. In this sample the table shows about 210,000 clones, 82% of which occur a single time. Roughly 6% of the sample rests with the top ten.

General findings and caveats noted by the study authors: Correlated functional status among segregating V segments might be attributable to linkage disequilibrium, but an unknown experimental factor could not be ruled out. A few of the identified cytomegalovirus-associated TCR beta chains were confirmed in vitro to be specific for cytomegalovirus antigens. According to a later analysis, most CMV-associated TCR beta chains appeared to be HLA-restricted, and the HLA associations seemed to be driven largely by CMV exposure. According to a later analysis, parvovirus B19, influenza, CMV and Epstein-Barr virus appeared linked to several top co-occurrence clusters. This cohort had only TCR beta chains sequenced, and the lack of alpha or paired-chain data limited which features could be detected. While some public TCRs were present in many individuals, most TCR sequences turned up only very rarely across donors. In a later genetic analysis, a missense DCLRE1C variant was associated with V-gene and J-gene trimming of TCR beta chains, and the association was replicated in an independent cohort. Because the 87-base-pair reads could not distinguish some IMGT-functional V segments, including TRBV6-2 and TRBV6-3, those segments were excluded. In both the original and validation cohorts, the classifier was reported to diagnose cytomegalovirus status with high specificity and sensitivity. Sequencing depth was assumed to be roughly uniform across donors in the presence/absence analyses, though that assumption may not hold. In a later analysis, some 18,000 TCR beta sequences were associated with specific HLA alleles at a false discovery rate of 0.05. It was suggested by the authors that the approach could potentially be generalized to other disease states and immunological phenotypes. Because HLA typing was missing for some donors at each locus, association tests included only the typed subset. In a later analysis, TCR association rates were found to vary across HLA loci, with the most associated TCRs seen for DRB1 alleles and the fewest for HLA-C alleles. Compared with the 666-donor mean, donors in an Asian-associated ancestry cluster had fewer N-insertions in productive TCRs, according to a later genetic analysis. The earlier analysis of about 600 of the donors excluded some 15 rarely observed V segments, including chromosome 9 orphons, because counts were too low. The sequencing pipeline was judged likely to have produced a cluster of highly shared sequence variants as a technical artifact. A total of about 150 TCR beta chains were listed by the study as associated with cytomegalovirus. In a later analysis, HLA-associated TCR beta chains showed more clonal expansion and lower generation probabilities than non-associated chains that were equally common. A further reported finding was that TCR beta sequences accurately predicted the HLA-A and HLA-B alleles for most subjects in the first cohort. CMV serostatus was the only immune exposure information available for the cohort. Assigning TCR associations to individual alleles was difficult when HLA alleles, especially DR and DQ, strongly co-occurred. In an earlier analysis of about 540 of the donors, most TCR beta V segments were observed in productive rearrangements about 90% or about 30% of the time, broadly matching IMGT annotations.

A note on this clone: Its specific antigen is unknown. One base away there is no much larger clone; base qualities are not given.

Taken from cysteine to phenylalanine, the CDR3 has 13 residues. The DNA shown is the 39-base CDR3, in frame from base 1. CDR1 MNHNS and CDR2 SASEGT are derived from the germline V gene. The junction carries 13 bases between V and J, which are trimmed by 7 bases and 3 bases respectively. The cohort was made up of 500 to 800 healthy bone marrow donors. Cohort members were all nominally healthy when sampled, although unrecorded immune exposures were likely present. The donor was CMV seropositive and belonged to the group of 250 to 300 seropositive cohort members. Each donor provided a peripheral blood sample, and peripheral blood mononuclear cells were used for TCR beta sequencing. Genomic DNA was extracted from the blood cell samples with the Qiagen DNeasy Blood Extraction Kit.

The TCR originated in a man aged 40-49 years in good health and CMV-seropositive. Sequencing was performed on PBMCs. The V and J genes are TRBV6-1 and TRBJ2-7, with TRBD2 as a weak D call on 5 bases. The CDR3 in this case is CASTRAHYYEQYF. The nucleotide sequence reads TGTGCCAGCACGAGGGCCCACTACTACGAGCAGTACTTC.